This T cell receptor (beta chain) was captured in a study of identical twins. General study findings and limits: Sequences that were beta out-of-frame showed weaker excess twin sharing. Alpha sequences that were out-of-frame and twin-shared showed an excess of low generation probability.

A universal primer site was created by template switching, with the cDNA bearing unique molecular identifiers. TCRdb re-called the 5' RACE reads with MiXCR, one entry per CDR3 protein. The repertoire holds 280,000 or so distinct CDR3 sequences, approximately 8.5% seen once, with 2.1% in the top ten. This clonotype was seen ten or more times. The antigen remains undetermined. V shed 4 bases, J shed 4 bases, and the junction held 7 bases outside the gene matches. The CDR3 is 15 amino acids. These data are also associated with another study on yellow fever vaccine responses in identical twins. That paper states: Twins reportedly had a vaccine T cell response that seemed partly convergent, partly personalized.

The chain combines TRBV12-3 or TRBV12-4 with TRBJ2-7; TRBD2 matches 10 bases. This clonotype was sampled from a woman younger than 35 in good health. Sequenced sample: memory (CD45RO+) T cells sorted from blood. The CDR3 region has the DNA TGTGCCAGCAGTTCACAGGGACTAGCGTCTTACGAGCAGTACTTC. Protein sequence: CASSSQGLASYEQYF.